The 18 T cell receptor beta chains below were found in one sample sequenced in a study of blood T cell repertoires in COVID-19. Some clones are missing from TCRdb's copy, which holds only in-frame ones; the method was immunoSEQ multiplex PCR. The sample includes some 190,000 clones, roughly 83% of them seen just once. Sequencing was performed on PBMCs or T cells enriched from blood (not recorded which). Source of these receptors: a man aged 35 to 55 with acute COVID-19.

This clone was seen a single time. This rearrangement joins TRBV27 to TRBJ2-6; D unclear. The CDR3 is 17 residues long. Between the trimmed V and J ends, which lost 1 base and 0 bases, there was a span of 10 bases. Germline V gene lookup returns CDR1 MNHEY and CDR2 SMNVEV (reference sequence). The CDR3: CASSLLGKYSGANVLTF. The CDR3 DNA follows: TGTGCCAGCAGTTTATTGGGCAAGTACTCTGGGGCCAACGTCCTGACTTTC.

There are a few counts of this clone. This rearrangement joins TRBV5-1 to TRBJ2-7; 11 bases map to TRBD2. CDR1 is SGHRS and CDR2 is YFSETQ in the germline V gene. The CDR3 totals 16 residues. Losses at the gene ends were 1 base for V and 2 bases for J; bases not matched to a gene: 5. Here the CDR3 reads CASSLISGRGTYEQYF. The CDR3 nucleotides are TGCGCCAGCAGCTTGATTAGCGGGAGGGGGACCTACGAGCAGTACTTC.

The chain carries TRBV18 and TRBJ1-2; 9 nucleotides match TRBD1. The junction had 11 bases not matched to a gene; V was cut back by 4 bases and J by 5 bases. Germline-derived CDR1 and CDR2 are KGHSH and LQKENI. The CDR3 length is 16 residues. The CDR3 DNA reads TGTGCCAGCTCACAATCGGGACAGGGATATCGTTATGGCTACACCTTC. It encodes CASSQSGQGYRYGYTF.

The CDR3 protein is CASSTQINRVRQPQHF. As DNA, the CDR3 is TGTGCCAGTAGTACCCAAATTAACAGGGTAAGGCAGCCCCAGCATTTT. The V call is TRBV19, the J call TRBJ1-5, with TRBD1 as a possible D gene (6 bases). The V end was cut by 4 bases, the J end by 7 bases, with 20 bases between. Looked up from germline, CDR1 is LNHDA and CDR2 is SQIVND (reference sequence). The CDR3 loop spans 16 amino acids.

Note on this clone: This CDR3 is also generated by other DNA sequences in the sample. V is TRBV3-1 (or the pseudogene TRBV3-2) and J is TRBJ1-5; D is unclear. V gave up 1 base and J gave up 5 bases, with 6 bases separating them. Germline V gene sequence: CDR1 LGHDT, CDR2 YNNKEL (reference sequence). The CDR3 is 13 residues long. CDR3 sequence: CASSQAPDQPQHF. DNA of the CDR3: TGTGCCAGCAGCCAAGCCCCTGATCAGCCCCAGCATTTT.

The chain combines TRBV19 with TRBJ2-2; weak D call: TRBD1 (5 bases). CDR1 is LNHDA and CDR2 is SQIVND in the germline V gene (reference sequence). With 2 bases removed from V and 6 bases from J, the gap between germline ends came to 16 bases. CDR3 size: 16 residues. Here the CDR3 reads CASSIPDKGAAGELFF. For the CDR3, the DNA is TGTGCCAGTAGTATACCGGACAAAGGGGCTGCCGGGGAGCTGTTTTTT.

The genes are TRBV5-1 and TRBJ2-2, with 8 bases aligning to TRBD2. The CDR3 length is 20 residues. Germline values: CDR1 SGHRS, CDR2 YFSETQ. The V segment lost 1 base and the J segment 1 base; nucleotides outside the gene matches: 15. DNA of the CDR3: TGCGCCAGCAGCTTGCCTAGGCGGGAGGACCTCACACTGAACACCGGGGAGCTGTTTTTT. Translating it yields CASSLPRREDLTLNTGELFF.

The chain links TRBV28 to TRBJ2-5; 11 bases are shared with TRBD1. V was clipped by 6 bases and J by 1 base; unmatched bases: 4. CDR3 length: 15 residues. Germline CDR1 and CDR2: MDHEN and SYDVKM. CDR3 sequence reads: CASRSGTGGQETQYF. The CDR3, as DNA: TGTGCCAGCAGATCCGGGACAGGGGGCCAAGAGACCCAGTACTTC.

The rearrangement joins TRBV5-1 to TRBJ2-2, with D uncertain. V was clipped by 0 bases and J by 4 bases, with 7 bases between them. The CDR3 has 14 residues. Germline V CDR1 and CDR2: SGHRS, YFSETQ. The CDR3 loop reads CASSLDYPTGELFF. CDR3 sequence (DNA): TGCGCCAGCAGCTTGGACTACCCCACCGGGGAGCTGTTTTTT.

V usage is TRBV27 and J usage is TRBJ2-2, with no clear D. The length of the CDR3 is 15 residues. Trimming stripped 6 bases from V and 6 bases from J, with 17 bases between. Germline V gene data show CDR1 as MNHEY and CDR2 as SMNVEV (reference sequence). The CDR3 region has the DNA TGTGCCAGCAGATCTCAGATCGTGGCGGCCGGGGAGCTGTTTTTT. Translating it yields CASRSQIVAAGELFF.

The chain is built from TRBV28 and TRBJ2-2; 9 nucleotides match TRBD1. Looked up from germline, CDR1 is MDHEN and CDR2 is SYDVKM. The length of the CDR3 is 16 residues. Losses at the gene ends were 7 bases for V and 6 bases for J; bases not matched to a gene: 12. The CDR3 is CASTLGGTGSPGELFF. The CDR3 bases are TGTGCCAGCACCCTGGGAGGGACAGGGAGTCCCGGGGAGCTGTTTTTT.

This chain uses TRBV19 with TRBJ1-1, with D perhaps TRBD1 (5 bases). Trimming left V 5 bases short and J 5 bases short, with 15 bases between. Germline lookup yields CDR1 LNHDA and CDR2 SQIVND (reference sequence). The CDR3 extends over 14 amino acids. The CDR3 protein is CASSVRAGRTEAFF. In nucleotides, the CDR3 is TGTGCCAGTAGTGTCAGGGCGGGAAGGACTGAAGCTTTCTTT.

The gene calls are TRBV7-2 and TRBJ1-1; D perhaps matches TRBD1 (6 bases). The CDR3 is made up of 15 amino acids. The V end was cut by 2 bases, the J end by 5 bases, with 15 bases between. Germline assignment: CDR1 SGHTA and CDR2 FQGNSA. CDR3: CASSLYSDRTTEAFF. CDR3 nucleotide sequence: TGTGCCAGCAGCTTATATTCCGACAGGACAACTGAAGCTTTCTTT.

The V gene is TRBV6-7, the J gene TRBJ2-5; 7 nucleotides agree with TRBD1. TRBV6-7 is annotated as an ORF whose role is uncertain. Losses at the gene ends were 0 bases for V and 5 bases for J; bases not matched to a gene: 15. The CDR3 has 18 residues. CDR3 amino acids: CASSYSTGTEGEGETQYF. The DNA for the CDR3 is TGTGCCAGCAGTTACTCTACCGGGACAGAGGGGGAAGGGGAGACCCAGTACTTC.

The rearrangement joins TRBV7-9 to TRBJ2-7; D is perhaps TRBD2 (6 bases). The ends were cut back, 2 bases at V and 4 bases at J, with 9 bases in the middle. Germline V gives CDR1 SEHNR, CDR2 FQNEAQ (reference sequence). The CDR3 runs 13 residues. The CDR3 DNA reads TGTGCCAGCAGCTTACGCGCGGGGTACGAGCAGTACTTC. Its protein is CASSLRAGYEQYF.

The count of this clone is one. The chain joins TRBV7-3 to TRBJ2-1; 13 nucleotides agree with TRBD2. CDR1 is SGHTA, CDR2 FQGTGA, per germline. V lost 5 bases to trimming and J lost 8 bases; unmatched junction nucleotides: 9. This CDR3 comprises 16 residues. CDR3 bases: TGTGCCAGCAGCCCCAGGACTAGCGGGAGTTCCCATGAGCAGTTCTTC. Translation: CASSPRTSGSSHEQFF. Combining the CDR3 with reference TRBV7-3 and TRBJ2-1 gives the whole variable domain GAGVSQTPSNKVTEKGKYVELRCDPISGHTALYWYRQSLGQGPEFLIYFQGTGAADDSGLPNDRFFAVRPEGSVSTLKIQRTERGDSAVYLCASSPRTSGSSHEQFFGPGTRLTVL.

This sequence joins TRBV7-9 and TRBJ1-1, with TRBD1 matching 8 bases. The junction had 9 bases not matched to a gene; V was cut back by 5 bases and J by 7 bases. Germline-derived CDR1 and CDR2 are SEHNR and FQNEAQ (reference sequence). The CDR3 is 14 residues long. CDR3 sequence (DNA): TGTGCCAGCAGCCGGGGACAGGCAAGCTTTGAAGCTTTCTTT. Encoded protein: CASSRGQASFEAFF.

The CDR3 nucleotides read TGTGCCATCAGTGATACCACCACAGGGGTTGGCTACACCTTC. Translation gives CAISDTTTGVGYTF. The rearrangement links TRBV10-3 to TRBJ1-2; 7 bases are shared with TRBD1. From germline, CDR1 is ENHRY and CDR2 SYGVKD. CDR3 size: 14 residues. The V gene end was trimmed by 3 bases and the J gene end by 7 bases; junction bases not matched to a gene: 8.